This entry concerns a single TCR beta chain. This clonotype was detected a few times. Its antigen is unknown. No clone much larger than this one lies a single base away; base qualities are absent. CDR3 length: 13 amino acids, cysteine to phenylalanine. Just the 39-base CDR3 DNA is kept, in frame starting at base 1. V is shortened by 3 bases, J by 8 bases, and the region joining them spans 11 bases. Per the germline V gene (reference sequence), SEHNR is the CDR1 and FQNEAQ is the CDR2. The library came from 5' RACE. Sequencing relied on a NextSeq 500. Unique molecular identifiers were attached to individual cDNA molecules in the TCR library protocol so that sequencing error and PCR bias could be corrected. TCR alpha and beta chains were both sequenced, and the abundances of alpha and beta sequences in each sample were closely correlated with each other. Concerning the study's data processing: Decombinator V4 was used to perform V gene, J gene and CDR3 annotation of TCR sequences. Expanded TCRs were defined as changing significantly between any two time points under a Poisson model with p below 0.0001. Abundances of TCRs were expressed as counts per million after normalisation to the total number of TCRs sequenced in each sample. TRAV1-2 paired with TRAJ12, TRAJ20 or TRAJ33 defined MAIT TCRs, while TRAV10 paired with TRAJ18 defined iNKT TCRs. A search of VDJdb, accessed on 1 November 2021, was run for TCRs annotated to CMV, EBV and SARS-CoV-2, with TCRs annotated for multiple antigens excluded. The public reads were reprocessed in TCRdb via fastp at Q25 and MiXCR, keeping in-frame beta chains. Every entry covers one CDR3 protein and lists the most common genes and DNA from its rows. The V and J calls were not made by the authors but by TCRdb's processing. A total of approximately 77,000 distinct CDR3 sequences appear in this sample, 15% to 17% of them only once. Jointly, the top ten make up roughly 12% of the sample.

Set within a cohort of healthcare workers in London, UK, this nested case-control study involved weekly PCR testing of nasopharyngeal swabs along with blood sampling. Healthcare workers were recruited during the week of the UK lockdown, between 23 and 31 March 2020, and followed weekly for up to roughly 15 weeks. The data were taken from a study of early T cells in non-severe SARS-CoV-2 infection (dated by TCRdb to 2020 to 2023). Some background on the complete study: Bulk RNA from unsorted whole blood was used for TCR sequencing, so alpha and beta chains could not be paired. Summary of the overall study and its limitations: VDJdb matching was skewed toward anti-spike CD8 responses and likely underestimated virus-specific expansions, missing private and CD4 specificities.

Sequenced material: whole blood. This TCR was recovered from an adult who was a healthcare worker with PCR-confirmed SARS-CoV-2 infection or an uninfected control (not recorded which). The chain links TRBV7-9 with TRBJ2-1; no confident D gene assignment can be made. The nucleotide sequence is TGTGCCAGCAGCTTTTTAAAGCTTGATGAGCAGTTCTTC. Translated, it reads CASSFLKLDEQFF.